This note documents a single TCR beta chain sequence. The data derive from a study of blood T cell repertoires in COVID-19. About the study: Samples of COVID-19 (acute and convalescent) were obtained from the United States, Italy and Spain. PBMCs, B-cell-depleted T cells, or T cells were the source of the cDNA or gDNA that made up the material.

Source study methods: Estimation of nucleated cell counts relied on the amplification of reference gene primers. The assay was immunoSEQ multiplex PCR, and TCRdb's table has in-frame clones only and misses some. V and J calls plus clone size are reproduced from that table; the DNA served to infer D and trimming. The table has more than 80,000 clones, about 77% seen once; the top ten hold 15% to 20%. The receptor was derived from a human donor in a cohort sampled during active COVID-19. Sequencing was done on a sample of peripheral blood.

This CDR3 reads CASSQPWGGSGANVLTF. The CDR3 bases are TGTGCCAGCAGCCAACCATGGGGGGGCTCTGGGGCCAACGTCCTGACTTTC. V and J are TRBV14 and TRBJ2-6; TRBD2 matches at 7 bases. With 2 bases clipped from V and 0 bases from J, the junction kept 4 bases outside the gene matches. Germline CDR1 and CDR2: SGHDN and FVKESK. The length of the CDR3 is 17 residues.